Each of the 27 T cell receptor beta chains below was sequenced from the same sample in a study of PD-1 blockade in mismatch repair-deficient tumors. Clones were sequenced by immunoSEQ multiplex PCR, and TCRdb holds only the in-frame ones, with some missing. The table includes some 48,000 clones, 77% detected once. The sample consisted of PBMCs, taken before pembrolizumab treatment. These TCRs come from an adult with mismatch repair-deficient cancer.

V gene TRBV9 combines with J gene TRBJ2-1; 10 nucleotides match TRBD2. V gave up 4 bases and J gave up 8 bases; unmatched junction bases: 9. Germline V lookup: CDR1 SGDLS, CDR2 YYNGEE. The CDR3 runs 15 residues. The CDR3 DNA follows: TGTGCCAGCAGCCGGGCTAGCGGGAGTCTCGATGAGCAGTTCTTC. Translation: CASSRASGSLDEQFF.

V usage is TRBV5-1 and J usage is TRBJ2-6; D might be TRBD1 (8 bases). This CDR3 contains 16 residues. The V gene's germline CDR1 is SGHRS and CDR2 YFSETQ. Trimming removed 7 bases from V and 0 bases from J, with 14 bases in between. The CDR3 coding sequence is TGCGCCAGCGATACAGGGGGGGGCTCTGGGGCCAACGTCCTGACTTTC. This translates into CASDTGGGSGANVLTF.

The gene calls are TRBV19 and TRBJ1-1; no clear D gene. The V and J ends lost 2 bases and 0 bases respectively, with 10 bases between them. The CDR3 length is 15 residues. Germline values: CDR1 LNHDA, CDR2 SQIVND (reference sequence). The CDR3 protein is CASSISASLNTEAFF. CDR3 coding DNA: TGTGCCAGTAGTATATCGGCCAGTCTGAACACTGAAGCTTTCTTT.

In its sample, this clone was seen once. V gene TRBV4-1 combines with J gene TRBJ2-1, with 13 positions matching TRBD2. After removal of 0 bases from V and 8 bases from J, the junction contained 1 base not matched to a gene. The CDR3 has 15 residues. Germline-derived CDR1 and CDR2 are MGHRA and YSYEKL. For the CDR3, the DNA is TGCGCCAGCAGCCAAGAACTAGCGGGAGGGTATGAGCAGTTCTTC. Translated: CASSQELAGGYEQFF.

This clone came up once. The chain links TRBV5-6 to TRBJ2-1, with a weak D call TRBD2 (5 bases). Germline CDR1 and CDR2: SGHDT and YYEEEE. V gave up 6 bases and J gave up 1 base, with 11 bases separating them. The CDR3 runs to 14 residues. DNA of the CDR3: TGTGCCAGCAACGGGGTCAATTCCTACAATGAGCAGTTCTTC. Translating gives CASNGVNSYNEQFF.

This chain uses TRBV18 with TRBJ1-2; D uncertain. Per germline, CDR1 KGHSH and CDR2 LQKENI. Deletions cut 3 bases from V and 1 base from J, with 9 bases between. CDR3 length equals 14 residues. Here the CDR3 reads CASSPLPDNYGYTF. CDR3 bases: TGTGCCAGCTCACCCTTACCAGATAACTATGGCTACACCTTC.

The J gene is TRBJ1-4, the V gene TRBV6-1; unclear D gene. This CDR3 region has 13 residues. V shed 4 bases and J shed 3 bases, with 6 bases lying between them. Germline values: CDR1 MNHNS, CDR2 SASEGT. The CDR3 spells CASSVESNEKLFF. DNA for the CDR3: TGTGCCAGCAGTGTTGAATCTAATGAAAAACTGTTTTTT.

The sample holds a few counts of this clone. The rearrangement uses TRBV15 and TRBJ2-3; tentatively, D is TRBD1 (6 bases). The CDR3 is 15 residues long. Germline CDR1 LNHNV, CDR2 YYDKDF (reference sequence). The germline V and J ends were trimmed by 0 bases and 5 bases, with 12 bases remaining between them. The CDR3 spells CATSRDRGGRDTQYF. Here the CDR3 DNA reads TGTGCCACCAGCAGAGATAGAGGGGGAAGAGATACGCAGTATTTT.

The V and J genes are TRBV29-1 and TRBJ2-3, with no clear D. Per the germline V gene, CDR1 is SQVTM and CDR2 is ANQGSEA. The CDR3 is 15 residues long. V lost 6 bases and J lost 2, with 18 bases in between. CDR3 loop: CSVTGQVPFTDTQYF. CDR3 in DNA: TGCAGCGTGACGGGCCAGGTCCCGTTCACAGATACGCAGTATTTT.

This rearrangement joins TRBV11-3 to TRBJ2-2, with D perhaps matching TRBD1 (6 bases). Trimming cost V 0 bases and J 2 bases, with 16 bases left between them. Looked up from germline, CDR1 is SGHNT and CDR2 is YENEEA. The CDR3 length is 18 residues. The CDR3 nucleotides are TGTGCCAGCAGCTTAGATCCTTTGGGGGCCCTAAACACCGGGGAGCTGTTTTTT. Amino acid sequence: CASSLDPLGALNTGELFF.

This chain joins TRBV7-3 and TRBJ2-5; D is perhaps TRBD2 (6 bases). CDR3 length: 13 amino acids. The germline gives CDR1 SGHTA, CDR2 FQGTGA. Trimming stripped 1 base from V and 5 bases from J, with 8 bases between. The CDR3 DNA is TGTGCCAGCAGCTTAAATGGGGGGGAGACCCAGTACTTC. Its protein product is CASSLNGGETQYF.

The sample holds one count of this clone. The chain combines TRBV11-2 with TRBJ2-2; TRBD1 matches at 11 bases. Germline V gives CDR1 SGHAT, CDR2 FQNNGV. Germline trimming cut 4 bases from V and 6 bases from J; bases unmatched to any gene: 4. The CDR3 covers 15 residues. CDR3 amino acids: CASSSGQGAAGELFF. The CDR3 DNA reads as TGTGCCAGCAGCTCTGGACAGGGGGCTGCCGGGGAGCTGTTTTTT.

This clone appeared a single time. The J gene is TRBJ2-3, the V gene TRBV28; possibly TRBD1 for D (6 bases). This CDR3 has 20 residues. Germline-derived CDR1 and CDR2 are MDHEN and SYDVKM. Trimming left V 6 bases short and J 2 bases short, with 30 bases between. CDR3 nucleotides: TGTGCCAGCAGGAGCCAGTTTAAAGTCGGGACAAAAAAATTCACAGATACGCAGTATTTT. Encoded protein: CASRSQFKVGTKKFTDTQYF.

This sequence joins TRBV19 and TRBJ1-4; TRBD1 is a possible D gene (5 bases). CDR3 size: 15 residues. CDR1 and CDR2 (germline): LNHDA, SQIVND (reference sequence). Trimming removed 3 bases at V and 7 bases at J, with 15 bases between. The CDR3 here is CASSILAAGGEKLFF. In DNA, the CDR3 is TGTGCCAGTAGTATTCTCGCAGCGGGGGGTGAAAAACTGTTTTTT.

The chain carries TRBV27 and TRBJ2-7; D uncertain. V lost 7 bases, J lost 1 base, and 14 bases lay in between. Germline V lookup: CDR1 MNHEY, CDR2 SMNVEV (reference sequence). This CDR3 contains 14 residues. The CDR3 reads CASTIKDGSYEQYF. The CDR3 DNA is TGTGCCAGCACCATCAAGGACGGATCCTACGAGCAGTACTTC.

The chain carries TRBV5-1 and TRBJ2-5; tentative D call: TRBD1 (6 bases). This CDR3 is built from 14 residues. The V gene lost 0 bases and the J gene lost 5 bases, with 11 bases spanning the gap. Germline values: CDR1 SGHRS, CDR2 YFSETQ. The CDR3 DNA is TGCGCCAGCAGCTTGGCTGGGGGCGGGGAGACCCAGTACTTC. Residues: CASSLAGGGETQYF.

The rearrangement uses TRBV6-1 and TRBJ1-5; tentative D call: TRBD1 (5 bases). The CDR3 consists of 16 residues. V was trimmed by 2 bases and J by 6 bases, leaving 17 bases between them. Germline values: CDR1 MNHNS, CDR2 SASEGT. CDR3: CASSENVGGSVQPQHF. CDR3 nucleotide sequence: TGTGCCAGCAGTGAAAACGTCGGGGGGTCAGTTCAGCCCCAGCATTTT.

The V and J genes are TRBV28 and TRBJ1-2, with a tentative D call TRBD1 (6 bases). This CDR3 region has 12 residues. Looked up from germline, CDR1 is MDHEN and CDR2 is SYDVKM. V was cut by 7 bases and J by 6 bases, with 12 bases left in between. CDR3 sequence (DNA): TGTGCCAGCACCTATACAGGGAATGGCTACACCTTC. Translation gives CASTYTGNGYTF.

This clone showed up just a few times. This chain connects TRBV27 to TRBJ2-7, with 8 bases fitting TRBD1. CDR1 and CDR2 from the germline V gene are MNHEY and SMNVEV (reference sequence). J lost 4 bases, V lost 5 bases, and 4 bases had no gene match. The CDR3 totals 13 residues. The DNA for the CDR3 is TGTGCCAGCAGTCCTGGACAGGGTTACGAGCAGTACTTC. The encoded protein is CASSPGQGYEQYF.

The chain links TRBV6-1 to TRBJ2-3, with D maybe TRBD1 (6 bases). The CDR3 is 15 amino acids. From germline, CDR1 is MNHNS and CDR2 SASEGT. Deletions cut 6 bases from V and 0 bases from J, with 13 bases between. The CDR3 spells CASRVDSFSTDTQYF. Written as DNA, the CDR3 is TGTGCCAGCAGGGTGGACAGCTTTAGCACAGATACGCAGTATTTT.

The rearrangement uses TRBV19 and TRBJ1-2; D remains ambiguous. The CDR3 covers 14 residues. V gave up 1 base and J gave up 2 bases, with 8 bases separating them. Germline V gene lookup returns CDR1 LNHDA and CDR2 SQIVND (reference sequence). The CDR3 coding sequence is TGTGCCAGTAGTATAGGCAGATCGAACTATGGCTACACCTTC. This gives the protein CASSIGRSNYGYTF. Variable domain in full (rest from reference TRBV19 and TRBJ1-2): DGGITQSPKYLFRKEGQNVTLSCEQNLNHDAMYWYRQDPGQGLRLIYYSQIVNDFQKGDIAEGYSVSREKKESFPLTVTSAQKNPTAFYLCASSIGRSNYGYTFGSGTRLTVV.

The V and J genes are TRBV27 and TRBJ2-1; TRBD2 matches 8 bases. The germline gives CDR1 MNHEY, CDR2 SMNVEV (reference sequence). The CDR3 totals 15 residues. The junction had 11 bases not matched to a gene; V was cut back by 8 bases and J by 5 bases. CDR3 bases: TGTGCCAGCGGTCCAACGGGTAGCGGGGACAATGAGCAGTTCTTC. Protein product: CASGPTGSGDNEQFF.

The V call is TRBV7-2, the J call TRBJ2-1, with 12 bases identical to TRBD2. The trim removed 1 base at V and 4 bases at J, leaving 5 bases unmatched. CDR1 and CDR2 (germline): SGHTA, FQGNSA. CDR3 length equals 17 residues. CDR3: CASSLGPLAGGYNEQFF. The CDR3 DNA is TGTGCCAGCAGCTTAGGTCCCCTAGCGGGAGGGTACAATGAGCAGTTCTTC.

This rearrangement joins TRBV14 to TRBJ2-1; D not resolved. There are 13 residues in the CDR3. V lost 0 bases to trimming and J lost 15 bases, with 15 bases between them. CDR1 SGHDN and CDR2 FVKESK come from the germline V gene. CDR3 in DNA: TGTGCCAGCAGCCAAGATCTTTTCAGGCTCCTGTTCTTC. As protein: CASSQDLFRLLFF.

CDR3 loop: CASSTRTGPRSAQPQHF. As DNA, the CDR3 is TGTGCCAGTAGTACCAGGACAGGGCCGCGGTCCGCTCAGCCCCAGCATTTT. This chain joins TRBV19 and TRBJ1-5; TRBD1 agrees at 8 bases. V gave up 4 bases and J gave up 6 bases; unmatched junction bases: 14. The CDR3 consists of 17 residues. Germline CDR1 reads LNHDA; CDR2 reads SQIVND (reference sequence).

V and J are TRBV6-5 and TRBJ1-2; possible D gene TRBD1, 5 bases. This CDR3 is built from 13 residues. The V end lost 6 bases, the J end lost 8 bases, and 16 bases lay between the germline ends. CDR1 MNHEY and CDR2 SVGAGI come from the germline V gene. The CDR3 region is CASRPGRRGGYTF. Written as DNA, the CDR3 is TGTGCCAGCAGACCGGGGCGGAGAGGGGGCTACACCTTC.

This clone was observed a few times. The chain employs TRBV7-2 and TRBJ1-1; a weak D match, TRBD1 (6 bases). Germline CDR1 and CDR2: SGHTA and FQGNSA. The length of the CDR3 is 16 residues. Trimming stripped 4 bases from V and 5 bases from J, with 20 bases between. CDR3 in DNA: TGTGCCAGCAGCTCGGCGGAAACAGGGTGGAGGACTGAAGCTTTCTTT. Protein: CASSSAETGWRTEAFF.